Described below is a single T cell receptor beta chain sequence and its context. The antigen remains undetermined. Trimming took 5 bases from V and 3 from J, leaving 7 bases between them. The CDR3 length is 13 residues. CDR1 is SGHAT and CDR2 is FQNNGV in the germline V gene. The data derive from a study of OX40 agonist ivuxolimab in advanced cancers. In the study overall: Patients received ivuxolimab, an intravenous treatment, every 2 weeks at 0.01 to 10 mg/kg. Hepatocellular carcinoma, melanoma, renal cell or head and neck cancer occurred in dose-escalation patients. Study-level results: Within 6 weeks, CD4+ and CD8+ blood T cells expanded clonally at 0.1 to 3.0 mg/kg.

TCRdb's table, derived via immunoSEQ multiplex PCR, lists solely in-frame clones and lacks some. The sample yields tens of thousands of clones, roughly 86% seen once. The J gene is TRBJ2-2, the V gene TRBV11-2; no firm D call. The receptor comes from an adult with an advanced solid tumor such as melanoma, head and neck, liver or kidney cancer. The sequencing used CD4+ or CD8+ T cells sorted from blood, collected in a trial of the OX40 agonist ivuxolimab. The DNA for the CDR3 is TGTGCCAGCAGCAGGACCGACACCGGGGAGCTGTTTTTT. Protein sequence: CASSRTDTGELFF.